This is a list of T cell receptor beta chains from one sample in a study of vaccination and CD4 T cells after COVID-19. TCRdb reprocessed the PCR reads with MiXCR, giving one entry per CDR3 protein. Of approximately 17,000 distinct CDR3 sequences listed, around three fifths are singletons. These receptors have no known antigen. Sample: CD4+ T cells from blood, cultured in vitro. The receptors were sampled from a human donor who had recovered from COVID-19. Both conserved end residues are part of each CDR3. A D gene is named only where the DNA matches it firmly. Expanded clones get a size class; other rows say once, few or many, or leave the size out.

V,J,size,D,CDR3,DNA
TRBV27,TRBJ2-7,NA,NA,CASSSRLGSYEQYF,TGTGCCAGCAGTTCCCGACTAGGGTCCTACGAGCAGTACTTC
TRBV20-1,TRBJ2-1,once,NA,CSARAGRNYNEQFF,TGCAGTGCTAGGGCAGGACGAAACTACAATGAGCAGTTCTTC
TRBV24-1,TRBJ2-2,NA,TRBD1,CATSGDPGTGNTGELFF,TGTGCCACCAGTGGCGATCCCGGGACAGGGAACACCGGGGAGCTGTTTTTT
TRBV28,TRBJ2-5,NA,TRBD1,CASSFGTGYQETQYF,TGTGCCAGCAGTTTTGGGACAGGCTACCAAGAGACCCAGTACTTC
TRBV20-1,TRBJ2-7,NA,NA,CSASSPDGEWYEQYF,TGCAGTGCTAGCTCCCCTGACGGGGAGTGGTACGAGCAGTACTTC
TRBV11-3,TRBJ2-5,NA,TRBD1,CASSLVPRDSEETQYF,TGTGCCAGCAGCTTGGTTCCCAGGGACAGTGAGGAGACCCAGTACTTC
TRBV20-1,TRBJ1-2,few,NA,CSARDREGWSSGYTF,TGCAGTGCTAGAGATAGGGAGGGTTGGTCGAGTGGCTACACCTTC
TRBV20-1,TRBJ2-3,NA,NA,CSAGRTDTQYF,TGCAGTGCAGGGCGGACGGATACGCAGTATTTT
TRBV11-3,TRBJ2-1,NA,TRBD2,CASSLDVTGTRLNEQFF,TGTGCCAGCAGCTTAGACGTTACCGGGACTAGACTCAATGAGCAGTTCTTC
TRBV12-3/TRBV12-4,TRBJ1-1,NA,NA,CASSATQRGGTEAFF,TGTGCCAGCAGTGCTACCCAGAGAGGTGGCACTGAAGCTTTCTTT
TRBV6-5,TRBJ1-5,few,NA,CASSSSPLGGNQPQHF,TGTGCCAGCAGTTCTTCCCCCTTGGGGGGAAATCAGCCCCAGCATTTT
TRBV7-9,TRBJ1-5,NA,NA,CASSLWDGSNQPQHF,TGCGCCAGCAGCTTATGGGACGGGAGCAATCAGCCCCAGCATTTT
TRBV11-1,TRBJ2-7,NA,NA,CASTPQTGTYEQYF,TGTGCCAGCACCCCACAGACGGGGACCTACGAGCAGTACTTC
TRBV5-1,TRBJ2-2,few,TRBD2,CASIPGTSMSGELFF,TGCGCCAGCATCCCCGGGACTAGTATGTCCGGGGAGCTGTTTTTT
TRBV6-5,TRBJ1-5,NA,TRBD1,CASSSHPSDRTGVGNQPQHF,TGTGCCAGCAGTTCCCACCCTTCTGACCGGACAGGGGTCGGCAATCAGCCCCAGCATTTT
TRBV6-1,TRBJ1-2,NA,TRBD1,CASTLTGNYGYTF,TGTGCCAGCACTCTGACAGGGAACTATGGCTACACCTTC
TRBV6-1,TRBJ2-2,NA,NA,CASSRLRAGELFF,TGTGCCAGCAGCCGATTAAGGGCCGGGGAGCTGTTTTTT
TRBV5-4,TRBJ1-2,NA,NA,CASSFAGQDGYTF,TGTGCCAGCAGCTTTGCAGGCCAGGATGGCTACACCTTC
TRBV28,TRBJ1-5,NA,NA,CASTRGPRQPQHF,TGTGCCAGCACGAGGGGCCCCAGGCAGCCCCAGCATTTT
TRBV20-1,TRBJ1-5,few,NA,CSARGLNSNQPQHF,TGCAGTGCTAGAGGTTTGAATAGCAATCAGCCCCAGCATTTT
TRBV7-6,TRBJ1-1,NA,NA,CASSPLRGAGNTEAFF,TGTGCCAGCAGCCCTTTGCGGGGGGCCGGCAACACTGAAGCTTTCTTT
TRBV20-1,TRBJ1-2,few,NA,CSADDNYGYTF,TGCAGTGCAGATGACAACTATGGCTACACCTTC
TRBV20-1,TRBJ2-3,NA,NA,CSAILESTDTQYF,TGCAGTGCCATTCTTGAAAGCACAGATACGCAGTATTTT
TRBV19,TRBJ1-2,NA,TRBD1,CASSMGTGDNYGYTF,TGTGCCAGTAGTATGGGGACAGGGGATAACTATGGCTACACCTTC
TRBV7-2,TRBJ2-1,NA,TRBD2,CASSYGGRSSYNEQFF,TGTGCCAGCAGCTACGGCGGGAGGAGCTCCTACAATGAGCAGTTCTTC
TRBV19,TRBJ1-1,few,NA,CASSIWNTEAFF,TGTGCCAGTAGTATATGGAACACTGAAGCTTTCTTT